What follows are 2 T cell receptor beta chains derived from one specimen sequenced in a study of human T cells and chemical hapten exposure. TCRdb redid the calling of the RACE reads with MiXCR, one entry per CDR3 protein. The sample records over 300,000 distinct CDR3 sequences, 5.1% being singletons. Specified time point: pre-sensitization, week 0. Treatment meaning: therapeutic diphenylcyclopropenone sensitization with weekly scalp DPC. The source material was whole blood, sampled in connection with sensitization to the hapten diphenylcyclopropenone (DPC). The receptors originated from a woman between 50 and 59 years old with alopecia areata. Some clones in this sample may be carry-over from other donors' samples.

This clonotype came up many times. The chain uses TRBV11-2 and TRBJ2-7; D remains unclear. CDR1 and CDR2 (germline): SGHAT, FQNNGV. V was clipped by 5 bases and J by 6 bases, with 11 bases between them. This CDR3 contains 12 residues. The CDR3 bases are TGTGCCAGCAGCCCTAGTTGGTCCGAGCAGTACTTC. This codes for CASSPSWSEQYF.

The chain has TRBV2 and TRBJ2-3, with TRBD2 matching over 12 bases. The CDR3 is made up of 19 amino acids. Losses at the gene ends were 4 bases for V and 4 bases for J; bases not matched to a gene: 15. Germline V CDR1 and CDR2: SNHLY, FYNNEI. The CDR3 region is CASSAPSLAGGDAPDTQYF. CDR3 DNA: TGTGCCAGCAGTGCTCCTTCTCTAGCGGGAGGGGACGCGCCAGATACGCAGTATTTT. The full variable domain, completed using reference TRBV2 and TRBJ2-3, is EPEVTQTPSHQVTQMGQEVILRCVPISNHLYFYWYRQILGQKVEFLVSFYNNEISEKSEIFDDQFSVERPDGSNFTLKIRSTKLEDSAMYFCASSAPSLAGGDAPDTQYFGPGTRLTVL.